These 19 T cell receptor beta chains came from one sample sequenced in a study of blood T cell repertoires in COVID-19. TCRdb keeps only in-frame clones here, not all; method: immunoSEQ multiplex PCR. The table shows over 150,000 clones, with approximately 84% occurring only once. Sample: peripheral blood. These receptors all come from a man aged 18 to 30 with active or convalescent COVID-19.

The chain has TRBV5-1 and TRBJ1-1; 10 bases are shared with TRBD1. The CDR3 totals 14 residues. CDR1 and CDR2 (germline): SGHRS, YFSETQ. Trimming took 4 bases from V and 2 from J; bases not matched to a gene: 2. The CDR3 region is CASSQTGGNTEAFF. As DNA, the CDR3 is TGCGCCAGCAGCCAGACAGGGGGCAACACTGAAGCTTTCTTT.

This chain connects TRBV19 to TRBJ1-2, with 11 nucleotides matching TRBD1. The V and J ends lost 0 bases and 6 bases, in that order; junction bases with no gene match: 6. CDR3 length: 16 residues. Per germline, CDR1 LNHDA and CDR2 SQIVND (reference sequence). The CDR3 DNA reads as TGTGCCAGTAGTATAGATCCGGAGGGACAGGGGGATGGCTACACCTTC. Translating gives CASSIDPEGQGDGYTF.

In DNA, the CDR3 is TGTGCCAGCAGTTCGTCAGGGGACCCTGGAAACACCATATATTTT. Residues: CASSSSGDPGNTIYF. The J gene is TRBJ1-3, the V gene TRBV6-5; D might be TRBD1 (6 bases). Trimming took 4 bases from V and 2 from J, leaving 12 bases between them. Germline CDR1 and CDR2: MNHEY and SVGAGI. CDR3 length: 15 amino acids.

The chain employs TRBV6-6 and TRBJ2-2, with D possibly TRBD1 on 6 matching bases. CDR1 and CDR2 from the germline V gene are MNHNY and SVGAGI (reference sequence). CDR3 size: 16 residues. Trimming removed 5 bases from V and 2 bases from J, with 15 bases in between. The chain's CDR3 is CASSKPGHSNTGELFF. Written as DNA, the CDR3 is TGTGCCAGCAGTAAACCGGGACATTCTAACACCGGGGAGCTGTTTTTT.

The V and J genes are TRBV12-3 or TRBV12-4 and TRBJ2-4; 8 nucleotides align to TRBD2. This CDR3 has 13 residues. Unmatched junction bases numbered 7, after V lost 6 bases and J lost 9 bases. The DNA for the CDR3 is TGTGCCAGCAGCCGGACGGGGGGGGGCATTCAGTACTTC. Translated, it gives CASSRTGGGIQYF.

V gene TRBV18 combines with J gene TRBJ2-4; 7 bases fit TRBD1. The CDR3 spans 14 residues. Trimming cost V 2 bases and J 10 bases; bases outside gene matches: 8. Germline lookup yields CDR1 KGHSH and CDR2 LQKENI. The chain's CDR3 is CASSPDGDSKIQYF. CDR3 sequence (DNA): TGTGCCAGCTCACCAGACGGGGACAGCAAAATTCAGTACTTC. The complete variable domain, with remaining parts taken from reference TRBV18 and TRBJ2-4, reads NAGVMQNPRHLVRRRGQEARLRCSPMKGHSHVYWYRQLPEEGLKFMVYLQKENIIDESGMPKERFSAEFPKEGPSILRIQQVVRGDSAAYFCASSPDGDSKIQYFGAGTRLSVL.

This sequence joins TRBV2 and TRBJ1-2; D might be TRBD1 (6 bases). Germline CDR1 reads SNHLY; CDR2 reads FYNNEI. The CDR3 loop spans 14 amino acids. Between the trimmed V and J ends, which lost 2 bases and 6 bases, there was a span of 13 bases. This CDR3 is CASSELTGIDGYTF. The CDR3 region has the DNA TGTGCCAGCAGTGAATTAACAGGGATTGATGGCTACACCTTC.

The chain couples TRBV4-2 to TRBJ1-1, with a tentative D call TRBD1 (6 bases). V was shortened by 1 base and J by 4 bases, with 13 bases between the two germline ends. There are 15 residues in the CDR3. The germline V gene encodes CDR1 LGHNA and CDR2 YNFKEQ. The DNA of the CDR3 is TGTGCCAGCAGCCAAGTGCAGGGGAGGGTCACTGAAGCTTTCTTT. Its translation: CASSQVQGRVTEAFF.

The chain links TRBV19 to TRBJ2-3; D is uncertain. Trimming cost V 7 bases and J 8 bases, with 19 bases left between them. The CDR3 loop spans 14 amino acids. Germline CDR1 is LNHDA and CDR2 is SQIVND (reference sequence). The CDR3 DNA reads TGTGCCAGTACCCAATCGGCAGGCCATGGTACGCAGTATTTT. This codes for CASTQSAGHGTQYF.

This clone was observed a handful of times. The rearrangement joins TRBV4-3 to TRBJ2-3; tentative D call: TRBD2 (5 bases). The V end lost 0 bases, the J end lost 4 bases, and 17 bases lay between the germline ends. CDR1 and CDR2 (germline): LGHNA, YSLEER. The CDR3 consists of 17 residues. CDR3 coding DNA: TGCGCCAGCAGCCAAGACAGCGGAGGAGCGGTCCCAGATACGCAGTATTTT. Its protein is CASSQDSGGAVPDTQYF.

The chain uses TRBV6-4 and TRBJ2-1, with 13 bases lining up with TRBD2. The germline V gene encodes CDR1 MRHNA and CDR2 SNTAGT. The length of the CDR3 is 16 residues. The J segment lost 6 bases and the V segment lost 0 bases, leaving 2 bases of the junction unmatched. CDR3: CASSDSGTSGINEQFF. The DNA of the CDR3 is TGTGCCAGCAGTGACTCGGGGACTAGCGGGATCAATGAGCAGTTCTTC.

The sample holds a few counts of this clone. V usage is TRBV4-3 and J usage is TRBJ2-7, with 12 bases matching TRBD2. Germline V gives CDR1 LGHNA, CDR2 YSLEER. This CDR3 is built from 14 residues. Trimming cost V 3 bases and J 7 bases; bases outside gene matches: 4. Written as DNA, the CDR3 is TGCGCCAGCAGCCACGACACTAGCGGGAGGGAGCAGTACTTC. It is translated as CASSHDTSGREQYF.

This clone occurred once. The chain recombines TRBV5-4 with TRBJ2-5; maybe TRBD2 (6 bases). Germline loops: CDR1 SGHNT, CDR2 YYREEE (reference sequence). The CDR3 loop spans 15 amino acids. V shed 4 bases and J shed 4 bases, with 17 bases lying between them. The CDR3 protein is CASSQMTSGRETQYF. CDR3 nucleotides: TGTGCCAGCAGCCAAATGACTTCCGGGAGAGAGACCCAGTACTTC.

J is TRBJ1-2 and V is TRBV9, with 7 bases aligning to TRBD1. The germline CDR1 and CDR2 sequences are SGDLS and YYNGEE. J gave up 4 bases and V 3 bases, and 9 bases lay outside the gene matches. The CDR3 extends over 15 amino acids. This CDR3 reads CASSGPGGGGYGYTF. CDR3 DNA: TGTGCCAGCAGCGGGCCAGGGGGAGGAGGCTATGGCTACACCTTC.

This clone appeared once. The CDR3 DNA is TGCAGCGTCCCCCAGGGCTACGAGCAGTACTTC. It translates to CSVPQGYEQYF. The V call is TRBV29-1, the J call TRBJ2-7, with D possibly being TRBD1 (5 bases). In germline, CDR1 is SQVTM, CDR2 ANQGSEA. This CDR3 has 11 residues. The V gene lost 6 bases and the J gene lost 3 bases, with 9 bases spanning the gap.

The CDR3 here is CASSLVIGGGYGYTF. The CDR3 DNA follows: TGTGCCAGCAGCTTAGTTATTGGGGGGGGATATGGCTACACCTTC. This chain joins TRBV7-8 and TRBJ1-2, with a tentative D call TRBD1 (5 bases). Deletions cut 1 base from V and 5 bases from J, with 14 bases between. The CDR3 sequence is 15 residues long. The germline CDR1 and CDR2 sequences are SGHVS and FQNEAQ.

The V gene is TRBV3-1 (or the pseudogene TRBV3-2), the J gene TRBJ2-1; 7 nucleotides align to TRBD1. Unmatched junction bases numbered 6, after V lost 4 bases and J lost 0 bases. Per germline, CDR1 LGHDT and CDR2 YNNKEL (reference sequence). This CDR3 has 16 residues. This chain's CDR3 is CASSRTGTVSYNEQFF. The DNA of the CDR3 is TGTGCCAGCAGCCGGACCGGGACAGTCTCCTACAATGAGCAGTTCTTC.

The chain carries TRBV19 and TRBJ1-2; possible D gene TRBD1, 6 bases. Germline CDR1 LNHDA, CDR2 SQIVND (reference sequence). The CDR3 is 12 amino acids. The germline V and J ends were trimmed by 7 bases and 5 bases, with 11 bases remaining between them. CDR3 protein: CASNNREYGYTF. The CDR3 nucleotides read TGTGCCAGTAATAACAGGGAGTATGGCTACACCTTC. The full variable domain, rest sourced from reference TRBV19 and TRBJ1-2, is DGGITQSPKYLFRKEGQNVTLSCEQNLNHDAMYWYRQDPGQGLRLIYYSQIVNDFQKGDIAEGYSVSREKKESFPLTVTSAQKNPTAFYLCASNNREYGYTFGSGTRLTVV.

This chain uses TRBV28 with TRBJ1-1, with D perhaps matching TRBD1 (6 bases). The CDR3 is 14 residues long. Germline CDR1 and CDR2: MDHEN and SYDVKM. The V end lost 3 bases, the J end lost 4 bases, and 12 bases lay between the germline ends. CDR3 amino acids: CASSFYREGTEAFF. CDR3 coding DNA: TGTGCCAGCAGTTTTTACAGGGAGGGCACTGAAGCTTTCTTT.